One and the same sample provided the 19 T cell receptor beta chains below, sequenced in a study of OX40 agonist ivuxolimab in advanced cancers. Assay: immunoSEQ multiplex PCR; the TCRdb copy retains only in-frame clones and omits some. This table holds around 75,000 clones, around nine tenths found once. The material sequenced was CD4+ or CD8+ T cells sorted from blood, taken in a trial of the OX40 agonist ivuxolimab. The receptors originated from an adult with an advanced solid tumor such as melanoma, head and neck, liver or kidney cancer.

The chain has TRBV18 and TRBJ2-7; 8 bases line up with TRBD1. The ends lost 2 bases at V and 3 bases at J; junction bases unmatched: 9. The CDR3 totals 16 residues. The germline gives CDR1 KGHSH, CDR2 LQKENI. CDR3 sequence reads: CASSPGQGKGDYEQYF. The CDR3, as DNA: TGTGCCAGCTCACCAGGACAGGGTAAGGGGGACTACGAGCAGTACTTC.

The chain combines TRBV12-5 with TRBJ1-2; D ambiguous. Germline V gene sequence: CDR1 LGHNT, CDR2 FRNRAP. V lost 4 bases and J 8 bases, leaving 14 bases between the germline ends. The CDR3 is 13 amino acids. DNA for the CDR3: TGTGCTAGTGGTTCCATGGGTCTCGGGGGCTACACCTTC. Translated: CASGSMGLGGYTF.

The chain employs TRBV28 and TRBJ1-1; TRBD1 might be the D (6 bases). The CDR3 totals 16 residues. V lost 3 bases to trimming and J lost 0 bases, with 14 bases between them. Germline-derived CDR1 and CDR2 are MDHEN and SYDVKM. The CDR3 region is CASSLGGVYMNTEAFF. In DNA, the CDR3 is TGTGCCAGCAGTTTGGGGGGCGTCTACATGAACACTGAAGCTTTCTTT. The full variable domain, completed using reference TRBV28 and TRBJ1-1, is DVKVTQSSRYLVKRTGEKVFLECVQDMDHENMFWYRQDPGLGLRLIYFSYDVKMKEKGDIPEGYSVSREKKERFSLILESASTNQTSMYLCASSLGGVYMNTEAFFGQGTRLTVV.

The V gene is TRBV7-6, the J gene TRBJ2-7; no clear D gene. This CDR3 spans 13 amino acids. CDR1 is SGHVS, CDR2 FNYEAQ, per germline. V lost 5 bases and J lost 6, with 14 bases in between. CDR3 protein: CASSLTRSTEQYF. In DNA, the CDR3 is TGTGCCAGCAGCCTGACCCGGTCCACCGAGCAGTACTTC.

The gene calls are TRBV7-2 and TRBJ2-1; tentative D call: TRBD2 (6 bases). With 1 base removed from V and 3 bases from J, the gap between germline ends came to 13 bases. The germline V gene encodes CDR1 SGHTA and CDR2 FQGNSA. The CDR3 is 16 amino acids. The CDR3 spells CASSLVRESRYNEQFF. The CDR3 DNA is TGTGCCAGCAGCTTAGTCCGGGAGTCCCGCTACAATGAGCAGTTCTTC.

The rearrangement links TRBV19 to TRBJ1-1, with TRBD1 matching 8 bases. Germline-derived CDR1 and CDR2 are LNHDA and SQIVND (reference sequence). J lost 5 bases, V lost 6 bases, and 5 bases had no gene match. This CDR3 comprises 13 residues. The chain's CDR3 is CASRRQGSTEAFF. The DNA of the CDR3 is TGTGCCAGTAGGCGACAGGGGAGTACTGAAGCTTTCTTT.

The chain has TRBV5-1 and TRBJ1-1, with TRBD1 matching 7 bases. The germline CDR1 and CDR2 sequences are SGHRS and YFSETQ. J was trimmed by 1 base and V by 0 bases; bases with no gene match: 3. CDR3 size: 15 residues. The CDR3 DNA is TGCGCCAGCAGCTTGGGGACAGGCGGGAACACTGAAGCTTTCTTT. Translation gives CASSLGTGGNTEAFF.

The chain combines TRBV13 with TRBJ2-7, with D perhaps matching TRBD2 (6 bases). V lost 2 bases and J 2 bases, leaving 16 bases between the germline ends. CDR1 is PRHDT, CDR2 FYEKMQ, per germline (reference sequence). This CDR3 has 16 residues. CDR3 nucleotide sequence: TGTGCCAGCAGCTTAAAACCGGGCCGGGGGACCTACGAGCAGTACTTC. It codes for CASSLKPGRGTYEQYF.

CDR3 protein: CASSAPPGSSGNTIYF. The CDR3 DNA reads TGTGCCAGCAGTGCCCCTCCAGGGAGCTCTGGAAACACCATATATTTT. The rearrangement links TRBV6-6 to TRBJ1-3; a possible D gene is TRBD1 (5 bases). CDR3 length: 16 amino acids. Germline CDR1 and CDR2: MNHNY and SVGAGI (reference sequence). Deletions cut 5 bases from V and 0 bases from J, with 14 bases between.

The V gene is TRBV2, the J gene TRBJ2-3; 8 bases are a match to TRBD2. Trimming took 7 bases from V and 4 from J; bases not matched to a gene: 4. This CDR3 region has 13 residues. Germline CDR1 is SNHLY and CDR2 is FYNNEI. CDR3 coding DNA: TGTGCCAGCAATGTCGGGGGGGCAGATACGCAGTATTTT. This codes for CASNVGGADTQYF.

This clone occurred a few times. V is TRBV6-5 and J is TRBJ1-3, with D hard to call. CDR3 length: 15 residues. The V gene lost 5 bases and the J gene lost 0 bases, with 11 bases spanning the gap. Looked up from germline, CDR1 is MNHEY and CDR2 is SVGAGI. Written as DNA, the CDR3 is TGTGCCAGCAGTCAAGGACCCCACTCTGGAAACACCATATATTTT. It yields the protein CASSQGPHSGNTIYF.

This rearrangement joins TRBV6-8 to TRBJ1-1, with D possibly TRBD1 on 5 matching bases. The CDR3 runs 15 residues. V lost 0 bases to trimming and J lost 11 bases, with 19 bases between them. Looked up from germline, CDR1 is MNHGY and CDR2 is SAAAGT. CDR3 amino acids: CASSYSTGTGAWAFF. The CDR3 coding sequence is TGTGCCAGCAGTTACTCAACCGGGACCGGGGCTTGGGCTTTCTTT.

The chain carries TRBV27 and TRBJ1-2; 7 nucleotides agree with TRBD1. Per the germline V gene, CDR1 is MNHEY and CDR2 is SMNVEV (reference sequence). The J segment lost 4 bases and the V segment lost 9 bases, leaving 8 bases of the junction unmatched. This CDR3 comprises 13 residues. CDR3 sequence (DNA): TGTGCCAGTCGGACAGGACCCCCCTATGGCTACACCTTC. Protein: CASRTGPPYGYTF.

The genes are TRBV7-2 and TRBJ1-1; a weak D match, TRBD1 (5 bases). Per the germline V gene, CDR1 is SGHTA and CDR2 is FQGNSA. This CDR3 contains 16 residues. Trimming shortened V by 3 bases and J by 5 bases, and 19 bases separated the two germline ends. The CDR3 coding sequence is TGTGCCAGCAGCTTTGGGCAGGGCACTTTGGGGACTGAAGCTTTCTTT. Its translation: CASSFGQGTLGTEAFF.

The chain combines TRBV28 with TRBJ1-2; 7 bases are a match to TRBD1. The junction had 6 bases not matched to a gene; V was cut back by 4 bases and J by 4 bases. Germline assignment: CDR1 MDHEN and CDR2 SYDVKM. The CDR3 spans 14 residues. For the CDR3, the DNA is TGTGCCAGCAGTTCTAGGGGGCGCCCCTATGGCTACACCTTC. This sequence encodes CASSSRGRPYGYTF.

The chain joins TRBV4-1 to TRBJ1-5; 9 nucleotides line up with TRBD1. Trimming removed 7 bases from V and 1 base from J; junction bases left unmatched: 17. The CDR3 sequence is 19 residues long. Germline lookup yields CDR1 MGHRA and CDR2 YSYEKL. The CDR3 reads CASITLWDREYPSNQPQHF. Written as DNA, the CDR3 is TGCGCCAGCATCACCCTTTGGGACAGGGAGTATCCGAGCAATCAGCCCCAGCATTTT.

The chain employs TRBV4-2 and TRBJ2-1, with a weak D call TRBD1 (6 bases). CDR1 and CDR2 from the germline V gene are LGHNA and YNFKEQ. CDR3 length: 14 residues. Trimming took 3 bases from V and 7 from J, leaving 13 bases between them. The CDR3 region has the DNA TGTGCCAGCAGCCAGCGTGGGACATCAAATGAGCAGTTCTTC. Translation: CASSQRGTSNEQFF.

In its sample, this clone was seen a few times. The DNA for the CDR3 is TGTGCCAGCAGTTACTCGCGGCTATACAATGAGCAGTTCTTC. Its protein is CASSYSRLYNEQFF. The chain links TRBV6-6 to TRBJ2-1; D call uncertain. Germline V lookup: CDR1 MNHNY, CDR2 SVGAGI (reference sequence). V dropped 0 bases and J dropped 4 bases, with 7 bases sitting between them. The CDR3 runs 14 residues.

A few counts support this clone. This sequence joins TRBV2 and TRBJ1-1; a weak D match, TRBD1 (5 bases). This CDR3 is 14 amino acids long. Germline V gene data show CDR1 as SNHLY and CDR2 as FYNNEI. The V gene lost 6 bases and the J gene lost 3 bases, with 14 bases spanning the gap. CDR3 protein: CASSPNGGDTEAFF. The CDR3 DNA follows: TGTGCCAGCAGCCCAAACGGGGGGGACACTGAAGCTTTCTTT.